The 23 T cell receptor beta chains below all came from one sample that was sequenced in a study of blood T cell repertoires in COVID-19. Profiling relied on immunoSEQ multiplex PCR, and the TCRdb table lists in-frame clones only, not all of them. The sample yields approximately 190,000 clones, roughly 84% seen once. The sample consisted of peripheral blood. These receptors came from a human donor in a cohort sampled during active COVID-19.

V is TRBV2 and J is TRBJ2-1; D is uncertain. The CDR3 is 14 residues long. CDR1 is SNHLY, CDR2 FYNNEI, per germline. Trimming took 0 bases from V and 4 from J, leaving 7 bases between them. The CDR3 nucleotides are TGTGCCAGCAGTGAAGCCCAGGCTTACAATGAGCAGTTCTTC. Protein: CASSEAQAYNEQFF.

The rearrangement uses TRBV7-8 and TRBJ2-1; 7 nucleotides agree with TRBD2. CDR3 length equals 15 residues. CDR1 is SGHVS, CDR2 FQNEAQ, per germline. The junction had 13 bases not matched to a gene; V was cut back by 5 bases and J by 9 bases. CDR3 protein: CASSPRTLGGGEQFF. Here the CDR3 DNA reads TGTGCCAGCAGCCCCCGTACTTTGGGCGGGGGTGAGCAGTTCTTC.

The rearrangement joins TRBV28 to TRBJ2-5; 7 positions match TRBD2. Looked up from germline, CDR1 is MDHEN and CDR2 is SYDVKM. The length of the CDR3 is 13 residues. The V segment lost 7 bases and the J segment 3 bases; nucleotides outside the gene matches: 5. The CDR3 DNA reads TGTGCCAGCATCCCAGCGGGAAAAGAGACCCAGTACTTC. As protein: CASIPAGKETQYF. Drawing the rest from reference TRBV28 and TRBJ2-5, the complete variable domain is DVKVTQSSRYLVKRTGEKVFLECVQDMDHENMFWYRQDPGLGLRLIYFSYDVKMKEKGDIPEGYSVSREKKERFSLILESASTNQTSMYLCASIPAGKETQYFGPGTRLLVL.

The chain carries TRBV30 and TRBJ2-5, with TRBD2 matching over 15 bases. Germline-derived CDR1 and CDR2 are GTSNPN and SVGIG (reference sequence). J was trimmed by 5 bases and V by 1 base; bases with no gene match: 8. CDR3 length: 17 residues. CDR3 coding DNA: TGTGCCTGGAGTGAAGGACTAGCGGGGGGGCATGGGGAGACCCAGTACTTC. This sequence encodes CAWSEGLAGGHGETQYF.

The chain couples TRBV7-7 to TRBJ2-3; 10 positions agree with TRBD2. Unmatched junction bases numbered 6, after V lost 3 bases and J lost 6 bases. Germline V CDR1 and CDR2: SSHAT, FNYEAQ (reference sequence). The CDR3 consists of 15 residues. CDR3 sequence reads: CASSLGAGGSDTQYF. DNA for the CDR3: TGTGCCAGCAGCTTGGGAGCGGGAGGGTCGGATACGCAGTATTTT. Drawing the rest from reference TRBV7-7 and TRBJ2-3, the complete variable domain is GAGVSQSPRYKVTKRGQDVTLRCDPISSHATLYWYQQALGQGPEFLTYFNYEAQPDKSGLPSDRFSAERPEGSISTLTIQRTEQRDSAMYRCASSLGAGGSDTQYFGPGTRLTVL.

The chain uses TRBV4-1 and TRBJ1-6; D possibly corresponds to TRBD1 (5 bases). The CDR3 is 16 residues long. Germline V gene lookup returns CDR1 MGHRA and CDR2 YSYEKL. V lost 1 base, J lost 3 bases, and 10 bases lay in between. The CDR3 reads CASSQGGGDYNSPLHF. Here the CDR3 DNA reads TGCGCCAGCAGCCAAGGCGGGGGTGACTATAATTCACCCCTCCACTTT.

V usage is TRBV21-1 and J usage is TRBJ2-6; the table's D call TRBD1 went unverified against the DNA. TRBV21-1 is an annotated pseudogene. This CDR3 has 19 residues. The CDR3 here is CASILRGGTGMPGANVLTF. The CDR3 DNA is TGTGCCAGCATCCTTCGGGGTGGGACAGGGATGCCTGGGGCCAACGTCCTGACTTTC.

This clone was found once. This chain uses TRBV10-1 with TRBJ2-2, with TRBD1 matching over 8 bases. The CDR3 consists of 14 residues. Germline values: CDR1 WNHNN, CDR2 SYGVQD (reference sequence). V shed 8 bases and J 4 bases; nucleotides not matched to a gene: 6. The DNA for the CDR3 is TGCGCCAGCTCGGACAGGGCTACCACCGGGGAGCTGTTTTTT. Translating it yields CASSDRATTGELFF.

This chain uses TRBV14 with TRBJ2-7, with D unclear. Germline V gives CDR1 SGHDN, CDR2 FVKESK. The CDR3 is 11 amino acids. Deletions cut 0 bases from V and 9 bases from J, with 6 bases between. Here the CDR3 reads CASSQDPGQYV. Written as DNA, the CDR3 is TGTGCCAGCAGCCAAGATCCGGGGCAGTACGTC.

The genes are TRBV11-2 and TRBJ2-3; D perhaps matches TRBD1 (5 bases). Germline lookup yields CDR1 SGHAT and CDR2 FQNNGV. The CDR3 spans 13 residues. The germline V and J ends were trimmed by 5 bases and 6 bases, with 12 bases remaining between them. The CDR3 spells CASSPPTADTQYF. Here the CDR3 DNA reads TGTGCCAGCAGCCCGCCGACAGCGGATACGCAGTATTTT.

This clone was found a few times. CDR3 residues: CATSDGGGGITKNIQYF. CDR3 nucleotides: TGTGCCACCAGTGACGGCGGCGGTGGTATAACCAAAAACATTCAGTACTTC. This chain links TRBV24-1 with TRBJ2-4, with D unclear. V was pared by 4 bases and J by 2 bases, with 17 bases between. The length of the CDR3 is 17 residues. Per germline, CDR1 KGHDR and CDR2 SFDVKD.

This chain connects TRBV28 to TRBJ2-3; 11 nucleotides align to TRBD1. The CDR3 is made up of 16 amino acids. Trimming took 5 bases from V and 2 from J; bases not matched to a gene: 6. From germline, CDR1 is MDHEN and CDR2 SYDVKM. The CDR3: CASSPRDRGITDTQYF. The CDR3 bases are TGTGCCAGCAGTCCCCGGGACAGGGGGATCACAGATACGCAGTATTTT.

This rearrangement joins TRBV19 to TRBJ2-2; D gene uncertain. V was shortened by 6 bases and J by 0 bases, with 11 bases between the two germline ends. CDR1 is LNHDA and CDR2 is SQIVND in the germline V gene (reference sequence). This CDR3 spans 15 amino acids. DNA of the CDR3: TGTGCCAGTAGATCCGACATTACGAACACCGGGGAGCTGTTTTTT. This translates into CASRSDITNTGELFF. The full variable domain, rest sourced from reference TRBV19 and TRBJ2-2, is DGGITQSPKYLFRKEGQNVTLSCEQNLNHDAMYWYRQDPGQGLRLIYYSQIVNDFQKGDIAEGYSVSREKKESFPLTVTSAQKNPTAFYLCASRSDITNTGELFFGEGSRLTVL.

The chain recombines TRBV7-2 with TRBJ2-5, with 8 bases identical to TRBD2. The V gene end was trimmed by 0 bases and the J gene end by 1 base; junction bases not matched to a gene: 1. The CDR3 sequence is 15 residues long. Germline CDR1 SGHTA, CDR2 FQGNSA. CDR3 coding DNA: TGTGCCAGCAGCTTAGCCGGACTAGCCCAAGAGACCCAGTACTTC. This sequence encodes CASSLAGLAQETQYF. Combining the CDR3 with reference TRBV7-2 and TRBJ2-5 gives the whole variable domain GAGVSQSPSNKVTEKGKDVELRCDPISGHTALYWYRQSLGQGLEFLIYFQGNSAPDKSGLPSDRFSAERTGGSVSTLTIQRTQQEDSAVYLCASSLAGLAQETQYFGPGTRLLVL.

This sequence joins TRBV28 and TRBJ2-7; no firm D call. Per the germline V gene, CDR1 is MDHEN and CDR2 is SYDVKM. V was shortened by 6 bases and J by 3 bases, with 6 bases between the two germline ends. The CDR3 is made up of 11 amino acids. CDR3 loop: CASSPGYEQYF. CDR3 DNA: TGTGCCAGCAGCCCAGGCTACGAGCAGTACTTC.

The rearrangement joins TRBV18 to TRBJ2-1; TRBD2 matches at 7 bases. CDR1 and CDR2 from the germline V gene are KGHSH and LQKENI. Unmatched junction bases numbered 3, after V lost 8 bases and J lost 8 bases. The CDR3 spans 11 residues. This CDR3 is CASAGVHEQFF. The CDR3 bases are TGTGCCAGCGCGGGAGTTCATGAGCAGTTCTTC.

This rearrangement joins TRBV5-1 to TRBJ2-3; perhaps TRBD2 as D (6 bases). The germline CDR1 and CDR2 sequences are SGHRS and YFSETQ. This CDR3 has 12 amino acids. V was clipped by 4 bases and J by 10 bases, with 13 bases between them. The CDR3 sequence is CASSLPGEAQYF. The DNA for the CDR3 is TGCGCCAGCAGCCTGCCGGGGGAAGCGCAGTATTTT.

J is TRBJ1-3 and V is TRBV7-9; possibly TRBD1 for D (6 bases). This CDR3 comprises 18 residues. Trimming stripped 1 base from V and 5 bases from J, with 21 bases between. The germline CDR1 and CDR2 sequences are SEHNR and FQNEAQ (reference sequence). CDR3 sequence (DNA): TGTGCCAGCAGCTTAGTATCGTCTACAGGGATAAACCGAAACACCATATATTTT. It codes for CASSLVSSTGINRNTIYF.

The chain employs TRBV5-6 and TRBJ1-1, with D tentatively TRBD1 (5 bases). Trimming removed 3 bases from V and 11 bases from J, with 14 bases in between. The CDR3 runs 12 residues. Germline CDR1 SGHDT, CDR2 YYEEEE. Here the CDR3 reads CASSSARGAAFF. DNA of the CDR3: TGTGCCAGCAGCTCGGCTAGGGGCGCCGCTTTCTTT.

This clone has ten or more counts. The rearrangement uses TRBV11-2 and TRBJ1-2; 10 bases are shared with TRBD1. The germline V gene encodes CDR1 SGHAT and CDR2 FQNNGV. V was clipped by 1 base and J by 8 bases; unmatched bases: 4. This CDR3 contains 14 residues. CDR3 nucleotide sequence: TGTGCCAGCAGCTTAGGACAGGGGGCGAGCGGCTACACCTTC. This codes for CASSLGQGASGYTF.

In the case of this clone: One end of the junction fails to match germline, which may point to a read error. This chain connects TRBV7-7 to TRBJ2-3; possibly TRBD2 for D (7 bases). This CDR3 contains 14 residues. Looked up from germline, CDR1 is SSHAT and CDR2 is FNYEAQ (reference sequence). CDR3 DNA sequence: TGTGCTAGCAGCTTGGGGGGGGCCACAGATACGCAGTATTTT. Translation gives CASSLGGATDTQYF.

This chain joins TRBV18 and TRBJ1-1; D may be TRBD1 (6 bases). This CDR3 region has 15 residues. CDR1 KGHSH and CDR2 LQKENI come from the germline V gene. V dropped 4 bases and J dropped 1 base, with 13 bases sitting between them. The CDR3 loop is CASSLPPGQNTEAFF. The CDR3, as DNA: TGTGCCAGCTCACTCCCCCCGGGACAGAACACTGAAGCTTTCTTT.

V gene TRBV7-2 combines with J gene TRBJ1-5; a weak D match, TRBD1 (5 bases). Trimming removed 1 base at V and 7 bases at J, with 14 bases between. Germline V gene sequence: CDR1 SGHTA, CDR2 FQGNSA. The CDR3 has 15 amino acids. CDR3 residues: CASSLEGQGYQPQHF. The CDR3 nucleotides are TGTGCCAGCAGCTTAGAGGGTCAGGGTTACCAGCCCCAGCATTTT.